This T cell receptor (beta chain) derives from a study of blood T cell repertoires in COVID-19. The overall study: The study drew acute and convalescent COVID-19 samples from the United States, Italy and Spain. PBMCs, B-cell-depleted T cells, or T cells provided the cDNA or gDNA that made up the material.

Study processing details: Amplifying reference gene primers gave estimates of nucleated cell counts. Profiled with immunoSEQ multiplex PCR; TCRdb holds only in-frame clones, not every one. V and J calls and clone size follow that table, whereas D and trimming were derived from the DNA. The sample comprises some 150,000 clones, around 82% of which are singletons, and roughly 2.6% rests with the top ten. The CDR3 spans 13 residues. In germline, CDR1 is SGHRS, CDR2 YFSETQ. V was pared by 0 bases and J by 4 bases, with 6 bases between. The source material was peripheral blood. The receptor's source is a human donor with acute or convalescent COVID-19. The donor label of this sample is uncertain. The chain joins TRBV5-1 to TRBJ2-3; D gene uncertain. The CDR3 loop is CASSLGSADTQYF. The CDR3 DNA is TGCGCCAGCAGCTTGGGGAGCGCAGATACGCAGTATTTT.